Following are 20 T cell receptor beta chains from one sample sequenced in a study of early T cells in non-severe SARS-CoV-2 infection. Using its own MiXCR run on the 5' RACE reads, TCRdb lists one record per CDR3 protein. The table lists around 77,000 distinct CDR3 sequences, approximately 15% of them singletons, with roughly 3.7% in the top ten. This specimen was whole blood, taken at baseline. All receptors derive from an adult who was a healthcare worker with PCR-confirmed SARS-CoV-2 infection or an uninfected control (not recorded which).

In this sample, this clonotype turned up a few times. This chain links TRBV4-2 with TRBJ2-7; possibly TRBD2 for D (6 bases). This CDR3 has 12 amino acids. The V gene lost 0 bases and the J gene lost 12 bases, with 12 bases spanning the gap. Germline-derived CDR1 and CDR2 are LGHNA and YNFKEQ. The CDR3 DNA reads TGTGCCAGCAGCCAAGATAGGGAGGACCCGTACTTC. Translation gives CASSQDREDPYF.

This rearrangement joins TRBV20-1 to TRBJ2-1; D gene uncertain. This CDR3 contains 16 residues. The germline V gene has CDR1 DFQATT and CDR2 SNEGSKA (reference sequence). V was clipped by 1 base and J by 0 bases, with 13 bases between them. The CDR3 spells CSARVPAASSYNEQFF. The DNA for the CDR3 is TGCAGTGCTAGAGTCCCCGCGGCTAGCTCCTACAATGAGCAGTTCTTC.

The CDR3 is CASSLALGFGGSEAFF. As DNA, the CDR3 is TGCGCCAGCAGCTTGGCCTTAGGATTTGGAGGGTCTGAAGCTTTCTTT. The chain is built from TRBV5-1 and TRBJ1-1; no firm D call. V was trimmed by 0 bases and J by 6 bases, leaving 18 bases between them. CDR1 and CDR2 from the germline V gene are SGHRS and YFSETQ. CDR3 length: 16 residues.

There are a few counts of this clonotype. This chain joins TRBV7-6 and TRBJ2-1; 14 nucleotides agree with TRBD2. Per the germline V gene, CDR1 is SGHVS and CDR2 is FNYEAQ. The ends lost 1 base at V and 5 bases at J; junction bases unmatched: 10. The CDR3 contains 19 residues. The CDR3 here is CASSLVGLAGGVRDNEQFF. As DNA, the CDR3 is TGTGCCAGCAGCTTAGTAGGACTAGCGGGAGGCGTAAGGGACAATGAGCAGTTCTTC.

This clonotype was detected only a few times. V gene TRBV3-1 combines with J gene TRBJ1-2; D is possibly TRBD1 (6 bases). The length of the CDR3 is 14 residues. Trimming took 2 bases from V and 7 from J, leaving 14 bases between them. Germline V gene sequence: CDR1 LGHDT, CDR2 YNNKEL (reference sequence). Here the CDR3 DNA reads TGTGCCAGCAGCCAAACCGGGGGCAATAGTGGCTACACCTTC. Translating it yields CASSQTGGNSGYTF.

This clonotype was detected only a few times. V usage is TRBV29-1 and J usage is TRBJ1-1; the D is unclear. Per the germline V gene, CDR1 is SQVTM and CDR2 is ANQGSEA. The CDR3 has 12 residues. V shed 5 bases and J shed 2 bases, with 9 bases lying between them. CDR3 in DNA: TGCAGCGTTTTAACGTTTAACACTGAAGCTTTCTTT. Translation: CSVLTFNTEAFF. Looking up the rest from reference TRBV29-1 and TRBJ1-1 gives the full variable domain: SAVISQKPSRDICQRGTSLTIQCQVDSQVTMMFWYRQQPGQSLTLIATANQGSEATYESGFVIDKFPISRPNLTFSTLTVSNMSPEDSSIYLCSVLTFNTEAFFGQGTRLTVV.

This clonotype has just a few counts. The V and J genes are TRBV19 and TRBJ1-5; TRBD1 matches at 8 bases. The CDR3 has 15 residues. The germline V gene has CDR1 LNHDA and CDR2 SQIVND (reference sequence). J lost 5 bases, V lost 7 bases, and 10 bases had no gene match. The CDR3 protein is CASNTRGRIDQPQHF. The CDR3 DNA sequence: TGTGCCAGTAACACCAGGGGGCGGATCGATCAGCCCCAGCATTTT.

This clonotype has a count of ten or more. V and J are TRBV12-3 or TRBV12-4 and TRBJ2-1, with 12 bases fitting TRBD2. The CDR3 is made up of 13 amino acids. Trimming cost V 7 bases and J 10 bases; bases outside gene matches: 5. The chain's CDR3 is CASTTLAGGEQFF. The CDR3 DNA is TGTGCCAGCACCACACTAGCGGGAGGCGAGCAGTTCTTC.

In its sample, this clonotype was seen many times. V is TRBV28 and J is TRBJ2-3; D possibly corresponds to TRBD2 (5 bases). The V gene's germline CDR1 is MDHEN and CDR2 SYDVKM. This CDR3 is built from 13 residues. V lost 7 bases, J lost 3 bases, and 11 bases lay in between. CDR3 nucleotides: TGTGCCAGCACCGGAGTAGCGACAGATACGCAGTATTTT. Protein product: CASTGVATDTQYF.

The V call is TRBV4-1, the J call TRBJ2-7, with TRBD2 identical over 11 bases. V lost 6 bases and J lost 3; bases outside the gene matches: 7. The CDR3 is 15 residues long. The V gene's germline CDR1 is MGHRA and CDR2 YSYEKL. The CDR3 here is CASSPAGTSGYEQYF. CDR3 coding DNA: TGCGCCAGCAGTCCAGCAGGGACTAGCGGCTACGAGCAGTACTTC.

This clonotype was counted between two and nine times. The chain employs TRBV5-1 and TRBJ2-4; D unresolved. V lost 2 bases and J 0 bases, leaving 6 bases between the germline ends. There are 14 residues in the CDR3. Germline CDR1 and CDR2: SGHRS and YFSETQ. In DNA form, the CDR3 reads TGCGCCAGCAGCTTTGACCTAGCCAAAAACATTCAGTACTTC. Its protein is CASSFDLAKNIQYF. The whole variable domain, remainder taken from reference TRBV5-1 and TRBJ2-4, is KAGVTQTPRYLIKTRGQQVTLSCSPISGHRSVSWYQQTPGQGLQFLFEYFSETQRNKGNFPGRFSGRQFSNSRSEMNVSTLELGDSALYLCASSFDLAKNIQYFGAGTRLSVL.

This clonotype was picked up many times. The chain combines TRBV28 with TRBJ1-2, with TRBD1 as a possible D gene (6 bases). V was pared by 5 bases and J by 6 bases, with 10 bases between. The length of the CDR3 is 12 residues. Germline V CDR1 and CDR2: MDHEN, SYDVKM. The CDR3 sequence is CASSVYRDGYTF. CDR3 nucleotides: TGTGCCAGCAGTGTTTACAGGGATGGCTACACCTTC.

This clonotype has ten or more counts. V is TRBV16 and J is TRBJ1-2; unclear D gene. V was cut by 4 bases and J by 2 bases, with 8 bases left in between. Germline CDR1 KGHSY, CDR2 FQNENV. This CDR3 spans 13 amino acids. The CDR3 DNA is TGTGCCAGCAGCCTCCGCGGGAACTATGGCTACACCTTC. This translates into CASSLRGNYGYTF.

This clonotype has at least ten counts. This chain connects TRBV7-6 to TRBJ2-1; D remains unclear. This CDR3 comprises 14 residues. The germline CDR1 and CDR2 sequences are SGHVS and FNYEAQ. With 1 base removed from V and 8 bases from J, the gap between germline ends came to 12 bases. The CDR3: CASSLEYTTHEQFF. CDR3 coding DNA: TGTGCCAGCAGCTTAGAGTACACGACCCATGAGCAGTTCTTC. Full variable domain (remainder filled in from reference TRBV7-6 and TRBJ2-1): GAGVSQSPRYKVTKRGQDVALRCDPISGHVSLYWYRQALGQGPEFLTYFNYEAQQDKSGLPNDRFSAERPEGSISTLTIQRTEQRDSAMYRCASSLEYTTHEQFFGPGTRLTVL.

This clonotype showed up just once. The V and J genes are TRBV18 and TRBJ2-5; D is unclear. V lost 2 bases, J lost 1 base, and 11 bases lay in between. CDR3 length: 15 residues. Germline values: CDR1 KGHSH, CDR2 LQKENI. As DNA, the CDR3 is TGTGCCAGCTCACCATGGTCTCCATCCCAAGAGACCCAGTACTTC. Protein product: CASSPWSPSQETQYF.

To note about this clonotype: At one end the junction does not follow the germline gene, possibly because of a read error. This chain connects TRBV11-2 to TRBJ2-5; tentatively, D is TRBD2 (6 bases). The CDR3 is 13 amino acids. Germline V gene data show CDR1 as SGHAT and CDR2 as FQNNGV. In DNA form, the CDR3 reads TGTGCCAGCAGCTTAGCTCCGGGCCCCGCCGGGGGATTC. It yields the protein CASSLAPGPAGGF.

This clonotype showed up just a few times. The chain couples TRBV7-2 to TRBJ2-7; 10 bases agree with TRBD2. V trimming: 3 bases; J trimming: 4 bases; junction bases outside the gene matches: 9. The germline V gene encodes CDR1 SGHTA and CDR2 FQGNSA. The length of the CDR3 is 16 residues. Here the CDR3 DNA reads TGTGCCAGCAGCTTGGCGGCGAGCGGGAGGGTGTACGAGCAGTACTTC. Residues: CASSLAASGRVYEQYF.

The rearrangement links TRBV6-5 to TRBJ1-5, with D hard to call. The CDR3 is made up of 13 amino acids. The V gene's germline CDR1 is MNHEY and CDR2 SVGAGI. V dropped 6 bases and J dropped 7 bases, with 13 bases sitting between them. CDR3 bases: TGTGCCAGCAGCCGTACCCGAGGGCAGCCCCAGCATTTT. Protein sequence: CASSRTRGQPQHF.

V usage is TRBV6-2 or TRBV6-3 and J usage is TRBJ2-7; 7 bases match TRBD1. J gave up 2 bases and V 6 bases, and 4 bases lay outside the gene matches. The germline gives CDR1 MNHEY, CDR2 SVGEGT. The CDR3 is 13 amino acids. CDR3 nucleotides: TGTGCCAGCAGACAGACAGGGACCTACGAGCAGTACTTC. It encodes CASRQTGTYEQYF.

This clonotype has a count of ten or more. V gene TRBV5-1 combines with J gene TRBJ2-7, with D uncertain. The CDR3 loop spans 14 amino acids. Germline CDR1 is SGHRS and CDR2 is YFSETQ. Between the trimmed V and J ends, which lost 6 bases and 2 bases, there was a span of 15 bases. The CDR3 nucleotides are TGCGCCAGCATAGACCAACCCGGCACCTACGAGCAGTACTTC. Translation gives CASIDQPGTYEQYF.